This T cell receptor beta chain stems from a study of blood T cell repertoires in COVID-19. In the study overall: The origin of the acute and convalescent COVID-19 samples was the United States, Italy and Spain. The cDNA or gDNA used as material had been derived from T cells, B-cell-depleted T cells, or PBMCs.

The authors' processing: The authors estimated nucleated cell counts from reference gene primer amplification. Here immunoSEQ multiplex PCR was the method, and the copy in TCRdb shows in-frame clones only, minus some. The DNA gave D and trimming, while V, J and clone size come from that table. In the table there are about 240,000 clones, 60% to 75% of which are singletons. CDR1 is MNHNS and CDR2 is SASEGT in the germline V gene. Trimming at V came to 3 bases and at J to 2 bases, leaving 10 bases not matched to a gene. The CDR3 length is 17 residues. Only one count was recorded for this clone. The sequenced sample consisted of peripheral blood. The sequence derives from an elderly woman with acute or convalescent COVID-19. The J gene is TRBJ2-7, the V gene TRBV6-1; 10 positions agree with TRBD1. DNA of the CDR3: TGTGCCAGCAGTGAGACAGGGGGCGGGAGGAAAACCTACGAGCAGTACTTC. It yields the protein CASSETGGGRKTYEQYF.